Many counts were recorded for the clone carrying this T cell receptor (beta chain). The CDR3 sequence is 15 residues long. The germline V gene has CDR1 SNHLY and CDR2 FYNNEI. V gave up 4 bases and J gave up 3 bases; unmatched junction bases: 9. These data originate in a study of regulatory T cells in long-lasting Graves disease. Across the study: Antithyroid drugs had been taken by newly diagnosed Graves' patients for under 3 months.

CDR3-region Arm-PCR and iRepertoire HTBI primers produced the TCR beta libraries. One entry per CDR3 protein, called by TCRdb with MiXCR from the multiplex PCR reads. The data hold 450,000 to 600,000 distinct CDR3 sequences, with around 15% observed a single time. Time point here: newly diagnosed GD, antithyroid drugs for less than 3 months. Preparation of the TCR library used RNA extracted from PBMCs. The data also belong to a second study, concerning T cells in Graves' hyperthyroidism and ophthalmopathy.

Sequencing used peripheral blood mononuclear cells (PBMCs), obtained at new diagnosis, from a patient treated with antithyroid drugs. V gene TRBV2 combines with J gene TRBJ2-7; 7 positions match TRBD2. This clonotype was obtained from a man aged 35-49 years with Graves disease. CDR3 protein: CASSGILATVYEQYF. Here the CDR3 DNA reads TGTGCCAGCAGTGGGATACTAGCGACAGTCTACGAGCAGTACTTC.